These 17 T cell receptor beta chains came from one sample sequenced in a study of OX40 agonist ivuxolimab in advanced cancers. Measured with immunoSEQ multiplex PCR; TCRdb has only the in-frame clones, and not every one. The table includes 20,000 or so clones, roughly 82% detected once. The starting material was CD4+ or CD8+ T cells sorted from blood, obtained in a trial of the OX40 agonist ivuxolimab. The source of these receptors is an adult with an advanced solid tumor such as melanoma, head and neck, liver or kidney cancer.

Written as DNA, the CDR3 is TGCGCCAGCAGCGGACAGGGATACAATGAGCAGTTCTTC. Residues: CASSGQGYNEQFF. The V call is TRBV4-3, the J call TRBJ2-1, with 8 positions matching TRBD1. CDR3 size: 13 residues. Germline trimming cut 5 bases from V and 4 bases from J; bases unmatched to any gene: 1. Germline-derived CDR1 and CDR2 are LGHNA and YSLEER.

The chain couples TRBV4-3 to TRBJ2-1; 8 bases are shared with TRBD1. The germline CDR1 and CDR2 sequences are LGHNA and YSLEER. The CDR3 runs 17 residues. Unmatched junction bases numbered 14, after V lost 0 bases and J lost 10 bases. The CDR3 loop reads CASSQDAGQDPPREQFF. CDR3 bases: TGCGCCAGCAGCCAAGATGCGGGACAGGACCCCCCCCGGGAGCAGTTCTTC.

The chain is built from TRBV5-6 and TRBJ1-2; a weak D match, TRBD1 (5 bases). The CDR3 extends over 13 amino acids. Germline lookup yields CDR1 SGHDT and CDR2 YYEEEE. V was shortened by 2 bases and J by 8 bases, with 13 bases between the two germline ends. The CDR3 nucleotides are TGTGCCAGCAGCTTCACAGGCCCGACCGGCTACACCTTC. Its protein is CASSFTGPTGYTF.

V and J are TRBV19 and TRBJ1-5, with D maybe TRBD1 (6 bases). CDR1 and CDR2 from the germline V gene are LNHDA and SQIVND (reference sequence). V lost 2 bases to trimming and J lost 6 bases, with 14 bases between them. The CDR3 runs to 15 residues. CDR3 coding DNA: TGTGCCAGTAGTATAAATTCGGGGGCGAGTCAGCCCCAGCATTTT. Translated: CASSINSGASQPQHF.

V is TRBV10-1 and J is TRBJ2-3, with a tentative D call TRBD1 (5 bases). CDR3 length equals 14 residues. The V gene lost 6 bases and the J gene lost 2 bases, with 12 bases spanning the gap. Looked up from germline, CDR1 is WNHNN and CDR2 is SYGVQD (reference sequence). CDR3 protein: CASSWTPDTDTQYF. The CDR3 coding sequence is TGCGCCAGCAGCTGGACACCGGACACAGATACGCAGTATTTT.

This chain connects TRBV7-9 to TRBJ1-6; possibly TRBD1 for D (5 bases). The germline V gene encodes CDR1 SEHNR and CDR2 FQNEAQ (reference sequence). The V end lost 5 bases, the J end lost 8 bases, and 22 bases lay between the germline ends. This CDR3 comprises 17 residues. The CDR3 DNA sequence: TGTGCCAGCAGCCGATCCAGGGAAGACTATCGGGATTCACCCCTCCACTTT. Translating gives CASSRSREDYRDSPLHF.

V and J are TRBV4-3 and TRBJ1-2, with unresolved D. The CDR3 is 16 amino acids. With 1 base removed from V and 4 bases from J, the gap between germline ends came to 16 bases. Germline CDR1 LGHNA, CDR2 YSLEER. The CDR3 loop is CASSQARAQGGYGYTF. CDR3 coding DNA: TGCGCCAGCAGCCAAGCTCGGGCTCAAGGAGGCTATGGCTACACCTTC.

The chain employs TRBV29-1 and TRBJ2-7, with D perhaps being TRBD1 or TRBD2 (5 bases each). The V and J ends lost 6 bases and 6 bases respectively, with 12 bases between them. CDR3 length: 11 amino acids. Germline assignment: CDR1 SQVTM and CDR2 ANQGSEA. CDR3 residues: CSVLSGGEQYF. Here the CDR3 DNA reads TGCAGCGTCCTCTCTGGGGGCGAGCAGTACTTC.

The chain recombines TRBV7-2 with TRBJ2-5; TRBD2 agrees at 9 bases. This CDR3 is built from 15 residues. The trim removed 5 bases at V and 5 bases at J, leaving 9 bases unmatched. The V gene's germline CDR1 is SGHTA and CDR2 FQGNSA. CDR3 in DNA: TGTGCCAGCAGCCGTCTGGCGGGGGGGGTGGAGACCCAGTACTTC. Its protein product is CASSRLAGGVETQYF.

This sequence joins TRBV4-1 and TRBJ2-7, with D possibly TRBD1 on 5 matching bases. CDR3 length: 13 residues. V lost 2 bases and J 4 bases, leaving 9 bases between the germline ends. Germline CDR1 is MGHRA and CDR2 is YSYEKL. CDR3 in amino acids: CASSQTDTYEQYF. In DNA form, the CDR3 reads TGCGCCAGCAGCCAAACGGACACTTACGAGCAGTACTTC.

The chain uses TRBV4-2 and TRBJ2-1; 10 nucleotides match TRBD2. The V gene's germline CDR1 is LGHNA and CDR2 YNFKEQ. CDR3 length: 16 residues. J was trimmed by 2 bases and V by 3 bases; bases with no gene match: 4. DNA of the CDR3: TGTGCCAGCAGCCAGGGTAGCGGGGGGACCTACAATGAGCAGTTCTTC. Encoded protein: CASSQGSGGTYNEQFF.

The chain uses TRBV4-3 and TRBJ1-4; TRBD1 matches 8 bases. Losses at the gene ends were 4 bases for V and 6 bases for J; bases not matched to a gene: 7. Germline CDR1 LGHNA, CDR2 YSLEER. The CDR3 is 15 amino acids. CDR3 sequence reads: CASSRETGEDEKLFF. The DNA for the CDR3 is TGCGCCAGCAGCCGCGAGACAGGGGAAGATGAAAAACTGTTTTTT.

The rearrangement links TRBV25-1 to TRBJ2-2; D gene ambiguous. The V end lost 4 bases, the J end lost 5 bases, and 8 bases lay between the germline ends. The CDR3 is 13 amino acids. The germline V gene encodes CDR1 MGHDK and CDR2 SYGVNS. CDR3 nucleotide sequence: TGTGCCAGCAGTGGCGCAGTTACCGGGGAGCTGTTTTTT. This encodes CASSGAVTGELFF.

The chain employs TRBV19 and TRBJ2-3; D is perhaps TRBD1 (5 bases). The length of the CDR3 is 13 residues. CDR1 is LNHDA, CDR2 SQIVND, per germline (reference sequence). V was shortened by 2 bases and J by 4 bases, with 7 bases between the two germline ends. The CDR3 here is CASSIIGADTQYF. In nucleotides, the CDR3 is TGTGCCAGTAGTATAATAGGGGCAGATACGCAGTATTTT.

The chain joins TRBV25-1 to TRBJ2-1; 14 nucleotides match TRBD2. Germline trimming cut 3 bases from V and 4 bases from J; bases unmatched to any gene: 8. CDR3 length: 18 amino acids. Germline CDR1 reads MGHDK; CDR2 reads SYGVNS. CDR3: CASSDERTSGGNYNEQFF. Here the CDR3 DNA reads TGTGCCAGCAGTGACGAGAGGACTAGCGGGGGGAATTACAATGAGCAGTTCTTC.

In this sample, this clone turned up a few times. The chain joins TRBV27 to TRBJ2-7; maybe TRBD1 (5 bases). The germline CDR1 and CDR2 sequences are MNHEY and SMNVEV (reference sequence). Trimming removed 0 bases from V and 5 bases from J, with 14 bases in between. The CDR3 extends over 15 amino acids. The CDR3 DNA follows: TGTGCCAGCAGTTTATCAGGGGTCGGGCCCCACGAGCAGTACTTC. Translation gives CASSLSGVGPHEQYF.

This clone was detected a few times. The chain combines TRBV27 with TRBJ1-2; maybe TRBD1 (5 bases). Germline V gene data show CDR1 as MNHEY and CDR2 as SMNVEV (reference sequence). This CDR3 is 14 amino acids long. Trimming cost V 4 bases and J 4 bases, with 13 bases left between them. CDR3 sequence: CASSWRGQAYGYTF. CDR3 DNA sequence: TGTGCCAGCAGTTGGCGGGGCCAGGCCTATGGCTACACCTTC.